This is a list of T cell receptor beta chains from one sample in a study of blood T cells in healthy people across ages. TCRdb ran MiXCR on the 5' RACE reads and lists one entry per CDR3 protein. This table has under 2,000,000 distinct CDR3 sequences, roughly 50% appearing once. The specimen was blood. Receptors were obtained from a woman aged 40 to 50 in good health. CDR3s include the opening cysteine and the closing phenylalanine or tryptophan.

TRBJ2-3,18,TRBV7-6,CASSLKSSSGGARDTQYF
.,15,TRBV2,CASSEWAGARETQYF
TRBJ2-7,16,TRBV12-3/TRBV12-4,CASSLRGQGSSYEQYF
.,15,TRBV28,CASRDHGQGQNIQYF
TRBJ2-5,15,TRBV20-1,CSASLPGLARETQYF
TRBJ2-5,14,TRBV5-5,CASSRTGLQETRYF
TRBJ1-2,14,TRBV6-1,CASSVAGRDYGYTF
TRBJ2-7,15,TRBV6-5,CASSSRVELSNEQYF
TRBJ2-1,13,TRBV2,CASGKGAPHEQFF
TRBJ1-1,12,TRBV12-3/TRBV12-4,CASSLPHTEAFF
TRBJ2-2,15,TRBV4-3,CASSQDRQSAGELFF
TRBJ1-3,14,TRBV6-5,CASSSTGGGNTIYF
TRBJ1-6,14,TRBV7-8,CASSLGQLNSPLHF
TRBJ1-1,12,TRBV10-3,CAISQLGTEAFF
TRBJ1-1,13,TRBV28,CASTQSGLYKAFF
.,14,TRBV7-9,CASSPWGGALEQYF
TRBJ2-1,14,TRBV28,CASSPARANDEQFF
TRBJ1-5,17,TRBV28,CASSLLGPAVFNQPQHF
TRBJ2-5,15,TRBV7-2,CASSLDPTPYNEQYF
TRBJ2-4,18,TRBV27,CASSSESKGRIAKNIQYF
TRBJ2-5,15,TRBV6-5,CASSPGLVATQTQYF
TRBJ1-5,16,TRBV29-1,CSVSTAGQVGNQPQHF
TRBJ2-5,15,TRBV6-6,CASSGLAGVPETQYF
TRBJ2-5,15,TRBV29-1,CSVATGTGGLEAQYF
TRBJ1-4,17,TRBV13,CASSFTGQGPGGEKLFF
TRBJ2-1,17,TRBV24-1,CATSDTHAGVSYNEQFF
TRBJ2-1,16,TRBV5-1,CASSLAARLAGGGQFF
TRBJ1-1,12,TRBV20-1,CSAREGDPEAFF
TRBJ2-7,16,TRBV5-1,CASSSITSGGSYEQYF
TRBJ1-2,13,TRBV29-1,CSVEGQRAGGYTF
TRBJ1-2,14,TRBV20-1,CSARTGDLPRGYTF
TRBJ1-6,18,TRBV7-2,CASSVSTHRASYNSPLHF
TRBJ1-2,12,TRBV6-1,CASRPDRFGYTF
TRBJ2-7,15,TRBV20-1,CSARDSGGPSYEQYF
.,14,TRBV12-3/TRBV12-4,CASNVSGPQETQYF
.,20,TRBV6-2/TRBV6-3,CASSYRLLTESPYLSYEQYF
TRBJ1-5,14,TRBV20-1,CSARGGLGNQPQHF
TRBJ2-7,15,TRBV6-1,CASSEPDRVWGEQYF
TRBJ2-7,15,TRBV27,CASRTFRGHDYEQYF
TRBJ1-1,13,TRBV12-5,CASGNSVNTEAFF
.,13,TRBV6-2/TRBV6-3,CASSYGSLETQYF
TRBJ1-2,16,TRBV7-2,CASSLVGTTTNYGYTF
TRBJ2-5,16,TRBV7-2,CASSLGSTTSGATQYF
TRBJ1-1,13,TRBV25-1,CASSENANTEAFF
TRBJ2-1,16,TRBV27,CASSSQGARSYNEQFF